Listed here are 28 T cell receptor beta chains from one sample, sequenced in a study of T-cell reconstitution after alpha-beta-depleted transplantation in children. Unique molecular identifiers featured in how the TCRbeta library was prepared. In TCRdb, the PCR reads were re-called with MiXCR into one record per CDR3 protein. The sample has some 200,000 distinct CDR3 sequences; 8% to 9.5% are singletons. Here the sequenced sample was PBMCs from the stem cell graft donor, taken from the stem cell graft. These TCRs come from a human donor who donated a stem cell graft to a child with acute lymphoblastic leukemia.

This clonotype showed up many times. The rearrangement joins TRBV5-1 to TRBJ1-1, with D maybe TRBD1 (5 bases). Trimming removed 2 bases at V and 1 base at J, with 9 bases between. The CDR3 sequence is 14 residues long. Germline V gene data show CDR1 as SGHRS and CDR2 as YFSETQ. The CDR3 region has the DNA TGCGCCAGCAGCTTTAACACAGGGAACACTGAAGCTTTCTTT. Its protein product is CASSFNTGNTEAFF.

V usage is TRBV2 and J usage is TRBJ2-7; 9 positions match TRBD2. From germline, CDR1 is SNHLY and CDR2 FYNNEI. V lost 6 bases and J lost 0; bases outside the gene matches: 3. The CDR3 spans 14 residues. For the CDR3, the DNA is TGTGCCAGCAGGGCTAGCGGGGTCTCCTACGAGCAGTACTTC. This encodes CASRASGVSYEQYF.

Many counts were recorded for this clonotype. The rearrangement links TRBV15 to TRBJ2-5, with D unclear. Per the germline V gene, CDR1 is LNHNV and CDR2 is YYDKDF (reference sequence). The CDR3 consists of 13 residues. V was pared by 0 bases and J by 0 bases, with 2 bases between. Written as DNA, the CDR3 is TGTGCCACCAGCAGAGACGACCAAGAGACCCAGTACTTC. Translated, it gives CATSRDDQETQYF.

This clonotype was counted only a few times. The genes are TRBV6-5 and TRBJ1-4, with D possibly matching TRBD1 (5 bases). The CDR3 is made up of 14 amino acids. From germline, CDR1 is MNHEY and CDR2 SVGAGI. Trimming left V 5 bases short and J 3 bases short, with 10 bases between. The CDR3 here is CASSPTASNEKLFF. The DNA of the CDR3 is TGTGCCAGCAGTCCGACAGCCTCTAATGAAAAACTGTTTTTT.

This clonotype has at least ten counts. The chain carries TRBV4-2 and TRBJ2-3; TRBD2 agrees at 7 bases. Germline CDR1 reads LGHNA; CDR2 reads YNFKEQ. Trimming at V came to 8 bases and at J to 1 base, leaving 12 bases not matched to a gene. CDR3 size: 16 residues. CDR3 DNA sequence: TGTGCCAGCCGTTACCGGGCGGGGGAACGCACAGATACGCAGTATTTT. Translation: CASRYRAGERTDTQYF.

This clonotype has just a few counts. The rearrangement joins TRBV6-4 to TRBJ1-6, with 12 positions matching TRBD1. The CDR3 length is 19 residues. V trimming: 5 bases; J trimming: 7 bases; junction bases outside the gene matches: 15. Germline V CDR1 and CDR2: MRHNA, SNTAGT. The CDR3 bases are TGTGCCAGCAGTCACCCTCCCCGGGACAGGGGGCAACGGAATTCACCCCTCCACTTT. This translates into CASSHPPRDRGQRNSPLHF.

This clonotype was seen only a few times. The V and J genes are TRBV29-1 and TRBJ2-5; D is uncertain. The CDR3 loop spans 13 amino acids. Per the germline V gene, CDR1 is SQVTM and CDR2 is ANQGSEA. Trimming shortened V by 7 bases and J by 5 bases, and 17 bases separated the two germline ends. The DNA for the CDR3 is TGCAGCGCACATTGGGATGGGCGGGAGACCCAGTACTTC. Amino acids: CSAHWDGRETQYF.

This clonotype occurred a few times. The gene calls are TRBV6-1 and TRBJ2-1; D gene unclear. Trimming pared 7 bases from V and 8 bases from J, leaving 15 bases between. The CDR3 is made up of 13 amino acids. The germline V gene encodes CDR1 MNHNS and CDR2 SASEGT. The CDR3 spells CASTSPGGDEQFF. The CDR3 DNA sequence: TGTGCCAGCACCTCTCCCGGTGGGGATGAGCAGTTCTTC.

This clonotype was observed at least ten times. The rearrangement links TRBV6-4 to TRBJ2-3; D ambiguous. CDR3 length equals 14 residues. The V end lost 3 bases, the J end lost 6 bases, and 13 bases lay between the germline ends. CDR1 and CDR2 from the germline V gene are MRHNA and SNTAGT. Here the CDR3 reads CASSEFDETDTQYF. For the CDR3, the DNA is TGTGCCAGCAGTGAATTCGACGAAACGGATACGCAGTATTTT.

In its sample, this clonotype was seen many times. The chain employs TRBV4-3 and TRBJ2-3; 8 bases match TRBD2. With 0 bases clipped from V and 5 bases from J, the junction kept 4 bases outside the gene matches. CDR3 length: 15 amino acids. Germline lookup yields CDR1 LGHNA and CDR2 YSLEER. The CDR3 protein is CASSQDKLAGDTQYF. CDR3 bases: TGCGCCAGCAGCCAAGATAAGCTAGCGGGAGATACGCAGTATTTT.

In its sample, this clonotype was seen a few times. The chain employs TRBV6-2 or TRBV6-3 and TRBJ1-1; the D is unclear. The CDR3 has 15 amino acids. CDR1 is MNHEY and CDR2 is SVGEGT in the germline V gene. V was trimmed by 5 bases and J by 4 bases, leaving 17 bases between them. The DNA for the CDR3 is TGTGCCAGCAGTAAAGGACGACCAAGGACCACTGAAGCTTTCTTT. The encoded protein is CASSKGRPRTTEAFF.

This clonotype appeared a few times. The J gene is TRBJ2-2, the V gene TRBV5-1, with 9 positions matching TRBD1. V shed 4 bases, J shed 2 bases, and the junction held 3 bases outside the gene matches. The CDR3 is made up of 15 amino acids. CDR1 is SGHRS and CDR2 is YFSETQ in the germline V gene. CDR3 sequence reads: CASSIQGANTGELFF. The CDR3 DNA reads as TGCGCCAGCAGCATACAGGGGGCCAACACCGGGGAGCTGTTTTTT.

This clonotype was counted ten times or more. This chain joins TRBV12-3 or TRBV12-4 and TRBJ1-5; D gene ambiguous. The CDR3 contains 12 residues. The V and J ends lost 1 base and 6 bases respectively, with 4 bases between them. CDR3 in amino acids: CASSLDGQPQHF. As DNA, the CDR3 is TGTGCCAGCAGTTTAGATGGTCAGCCCCAGCATTTT.

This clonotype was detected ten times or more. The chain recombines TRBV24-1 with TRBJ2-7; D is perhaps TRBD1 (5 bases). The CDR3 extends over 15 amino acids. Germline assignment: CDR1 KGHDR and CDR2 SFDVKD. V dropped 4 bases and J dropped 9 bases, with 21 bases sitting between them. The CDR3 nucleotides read TGTGCCACCAGTGACTCGCAGGGTCGAAGTGAGGCGCAGTACTTC. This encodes CATSDSQGRSEAQYF.

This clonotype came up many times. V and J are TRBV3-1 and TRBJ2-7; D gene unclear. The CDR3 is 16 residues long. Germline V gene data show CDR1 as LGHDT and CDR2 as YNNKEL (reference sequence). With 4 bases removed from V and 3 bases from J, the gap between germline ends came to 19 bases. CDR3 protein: CASSPKEVGPSYEQYF. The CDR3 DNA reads TGTGCCAGCAGCCCCAAGGAAGTCGGTCCCAGCTACGAGCAGTACTTC.

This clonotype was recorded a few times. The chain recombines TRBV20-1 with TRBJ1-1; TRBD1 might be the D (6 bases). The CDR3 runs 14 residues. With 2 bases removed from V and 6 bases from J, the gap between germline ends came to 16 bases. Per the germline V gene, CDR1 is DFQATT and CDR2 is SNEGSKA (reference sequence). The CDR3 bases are TGCAGTGCTAGATCACCCCACAGGGCCGCTGAAGCTTTCTTT. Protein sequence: CSARSPHRAAEAFF.

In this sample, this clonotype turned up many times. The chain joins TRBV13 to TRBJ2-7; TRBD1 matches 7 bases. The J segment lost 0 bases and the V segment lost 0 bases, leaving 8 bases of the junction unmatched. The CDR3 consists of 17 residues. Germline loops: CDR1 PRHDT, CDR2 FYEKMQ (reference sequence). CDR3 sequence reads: CASSLGPGQRISYEQYF. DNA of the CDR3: TGTGCCAGCAGCTTAGGTCCGGGACAGCGCATCTCCTACGAGCAGTACTTC.

The DNA for the CDR3 is TGTGCCAGCTCACGGATGGGACTAGCGGTCCAAGAGACCCAGTACTTC. Amino acids: CASSRMGLAVQETQYF. The rearrangement links TRBV18 to TRBJ2-5; 11 positions agree with TRBD2. The CDR3 runs 16 residues. Germline V lookup: CDR1 KGHSH, CDR2 LQKENI. V lost 4 bases to trimming and J lost 1 base; unmatched junction nucleotides: 5.

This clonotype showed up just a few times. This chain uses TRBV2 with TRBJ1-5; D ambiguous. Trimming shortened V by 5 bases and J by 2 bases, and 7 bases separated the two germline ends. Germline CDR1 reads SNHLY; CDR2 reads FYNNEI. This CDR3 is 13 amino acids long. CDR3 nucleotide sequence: TGTGCCAGCAGTACCGAGGGCAATCAGCCCCAGCATTTT. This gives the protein CASSTEGNQPQHF. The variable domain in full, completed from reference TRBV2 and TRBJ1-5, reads EPEVTQTPSHQVTQMGQEVILRCVPISNHLYFYWYRQILGQKVEFLVSFYNNEISEKSEIFDDQFSVERPDGSNFTLKIRSTKLEDSAMYFCASSTEGNQPQHFGDGTRLSIL.

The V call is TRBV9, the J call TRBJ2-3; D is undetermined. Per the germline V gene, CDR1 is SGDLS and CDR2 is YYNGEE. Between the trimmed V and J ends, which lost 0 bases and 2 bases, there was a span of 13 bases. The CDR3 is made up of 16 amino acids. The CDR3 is CASSVAGETLTDTQYF. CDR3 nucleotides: TGTGCCAGCAGCGTAGCTGGAGAAACCCTCACAGATACGCAGTATTTT. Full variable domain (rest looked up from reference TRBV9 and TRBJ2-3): DSGVTQTPKHLITATGQRVTLRCSPRSGDLSVYWYQQSLDQGLQFLIQYYNGEERAKGNILERFSAQQFPDLHSELNLSSLELGDSALYFCASSVAGETLTDTQYFGPGTRLTVL.

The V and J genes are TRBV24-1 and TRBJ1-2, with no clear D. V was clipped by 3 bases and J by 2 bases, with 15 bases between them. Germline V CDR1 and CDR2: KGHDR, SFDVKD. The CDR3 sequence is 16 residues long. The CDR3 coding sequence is TGTGCCACCAGTGATCCCGCTTTTGAAGGAAACTATGGCTACACCTTC. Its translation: CATSDPAFEGNYGYTF.

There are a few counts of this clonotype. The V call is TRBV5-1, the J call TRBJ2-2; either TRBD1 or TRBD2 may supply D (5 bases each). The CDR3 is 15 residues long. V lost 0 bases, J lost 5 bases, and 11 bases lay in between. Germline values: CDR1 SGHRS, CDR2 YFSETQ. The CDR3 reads CASSLALGVTGELFF. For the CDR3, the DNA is TGCGCCAGCAGCTTGGCCCTGGGGGTAACCGGGGAGCTGTTTTTT.

This CDR3 reads CASSFVQGRGLNTEAFF. CDR3 nucleotides: TGTGCCAGCAGCTTCGTACAGGGGAGAGGGTTGAACACTGAAGCTTTCTTT. The gene calls are TRBV5-5 and TRBJ1-1; 7 bases align to TRBD1. The CDR3 totals 17 residues. In germline, CDR1 is SGHKS, CDR2 YYEKEE (reference sequence). V shed 2 bases, J shed 0 bases, and the junction held 10 bases outside the gene matches.

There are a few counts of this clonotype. In nucleotides, the CDR3 is TGCGCCAGCAGTGATATAGTCTCAGATACGCAGTATTTT. Translation: CASSDIVSDTQYF. The genes are TRBV10-2 and TRBJ2-3, with D hard to call. The V end lost 3 bases, the J end lost 4 bases, and 8 bases lay between the germline ends. The CDR3 has 13 amino acids. The germline gives CDR1 WSHSY, CDR2 SAAADI.

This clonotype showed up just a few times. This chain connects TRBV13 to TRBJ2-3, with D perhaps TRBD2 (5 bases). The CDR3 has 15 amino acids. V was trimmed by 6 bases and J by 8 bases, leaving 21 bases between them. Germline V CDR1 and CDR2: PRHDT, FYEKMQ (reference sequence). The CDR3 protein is CASSLPSAGIGTQYF. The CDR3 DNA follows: TGTGCCAGCAGTTTACCCTCGGCGGGTATCGGTACGCAGTATTTT.

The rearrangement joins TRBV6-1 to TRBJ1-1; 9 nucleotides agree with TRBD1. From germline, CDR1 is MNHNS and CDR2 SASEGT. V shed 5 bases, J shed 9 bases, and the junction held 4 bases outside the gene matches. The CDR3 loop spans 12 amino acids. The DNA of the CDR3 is TGTGCCAGCAGTCGGGACAGGGAGCAAGCTTTCTTT. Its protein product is CASSRDREQAFF.

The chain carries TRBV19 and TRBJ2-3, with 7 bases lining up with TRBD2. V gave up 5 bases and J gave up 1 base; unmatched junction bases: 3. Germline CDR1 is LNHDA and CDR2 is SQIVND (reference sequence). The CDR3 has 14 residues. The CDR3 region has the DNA TGTGCCAGTAGTGTTACTAGCGGCACAGATACGCAGTATTTT. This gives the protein CASSVTSGTDTQYF.

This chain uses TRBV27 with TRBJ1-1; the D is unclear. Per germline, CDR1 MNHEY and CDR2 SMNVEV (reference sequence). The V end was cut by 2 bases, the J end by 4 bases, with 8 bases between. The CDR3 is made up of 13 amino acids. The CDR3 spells CASSLGITTEAFF. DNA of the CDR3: TGTGCCAGCAGTTTAGGCATTACCACTGAAGCTTTCTTT.